This TCR beta chain was recovered during a study of T cell responses to AZD1222 COVID-19 vaccine (dated by TCRdb to the early 2020s). General notes on the study: AZD1222 recipients with second doses at about 4 weeks or about 12 weeks were pooled, because spike-specific TCR depth and breadth did not differ between schedules. TCR sequencing was performed for roughly 250 trial participants, of whom 200 to 210 were given two doses of AZD1222 and roughly 25 were given two doses of MenACWY control vaccine. Enrollment into the trials was organized by age into subgroups of 18-55, 56-69 and 70-plus years, and those subgroups contained around 150, 28 and 57 TCR-sequenced participants, respectively. Overall study results and their limits: Participants were mostly white British, with more females than males. The authors suggested clonal diversity may have been underestimated. Conclusions about previously exposed vaccinees are limited because only six or seven AZD1222 recipients were SARS-CoV-2 seropositive at baseline. Because no day 14 peak-response samples were available, repertoires were characterized only after the peak T cell response. The 56-69-year group was small, and its depth increase did not reach significance, likely because of low power. Reportedly, close to half of the unique spike-specific TCRs recognized epitopes lying outside the regions that are mutated in the B.1.351 and B.1.1.7 variants. The vaccine-associated CD4 TCRs covered the entire spike protein, and the dominant responses fell in regions 160-218 and 743-854. After two AZD1222 doses, both the breadth and the depth of spike-specific TCRs were significantly higher than at day 0 and than in MenACWY recipients.

The time point label corresponds to: baseline before first vaccination. The vaccinee samples were drawn from two UK trials, COV001 and COV002, one of which was a single-blind randomized controlled phase 2/3 trial testing AZD1222 (ChAdOx1 nCoV-19) in healthy adults. For TCRbeta chain sequencing, PBMC samples were collected from trial participants at day 0 and at day 28 after the second dose. Concerning this clone: It has no known antigen specificity. Base qualities were left out, and no much larger clone turns up one base away.

In the germline V gene, CDR1 corresponds to SGHRS and CDR2 to YFSETQ. V gives up 3 bases and J gives up 6 bases, and the segment between their germline ends measures 12 bases. The CDR3 has 13 amino acids, counting the end cysteine and phenylalanine. Only the CDR3 DNA is retained, 39 bases long and in frame from the first base. The CDR3 regions of human TCRbeta chains were analyzed by immunosequencing. As for the original processing: Repertoire TCRs were checked for matches against a reference library of SARS-CoV-2-specific TCRs that had been generated using the MIRA antigen-specificity platform. Breadth was defined as the fraction of unique TCRs that were SARS-CoV-2-associated. Depth was defined as the fraction of total T cells that were SARS-CoV-2-associated. Using the MIRA data, each spike-specific TCR was assigned both to the spike region to which the TCR was reactive and to a CD4 or CD8 class. Log10-transformed breadth and depth values were compared by one-way ANOVA with Sidak's multiple comparisons tests. The table comes from immuneACCESS by way of TCRdb, which keeps in-frame sequences with V and J called. Part of the clones is missing from these tables; in studies checked, under half for an unresolved V gene and the rest for unknown reasons. That table furnishes V, J and clone size, whereas the DNA furnished D and trimming. The sample includes roughly 130,000 clones, with roughly nine tenths observed a single time. The top ten hold approximately 1.5% of the sample.

The sequences come from peripheral blood, collected on day 0 of AZD1222 vaccination. This sequence uses TRBV5-1 and TRBJ1-2; no D gene is confidently identified. This sequence was found in an adult in good health. The CDR3 region: CASSSRAEHGYTF. The DNA sequence is as follows: TGCGCCAGCAGCTCTCGGGCAGAACATGGCTACACCTTC.